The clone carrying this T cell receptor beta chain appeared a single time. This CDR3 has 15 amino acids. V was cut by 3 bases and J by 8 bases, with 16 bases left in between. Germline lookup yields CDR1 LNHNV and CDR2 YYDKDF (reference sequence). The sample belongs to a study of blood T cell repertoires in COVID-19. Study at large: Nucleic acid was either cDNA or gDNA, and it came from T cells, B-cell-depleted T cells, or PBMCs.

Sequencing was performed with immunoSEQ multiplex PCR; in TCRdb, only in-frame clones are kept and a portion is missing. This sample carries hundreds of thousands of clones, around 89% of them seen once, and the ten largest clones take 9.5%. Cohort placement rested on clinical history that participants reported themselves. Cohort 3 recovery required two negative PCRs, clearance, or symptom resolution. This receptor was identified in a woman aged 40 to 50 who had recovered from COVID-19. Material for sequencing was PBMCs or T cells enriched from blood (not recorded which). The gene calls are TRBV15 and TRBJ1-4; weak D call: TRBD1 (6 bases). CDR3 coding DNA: TGTGCCACCAGCAGCGCTGACAGGTCCCTGGAAAAACTGTTTTTT. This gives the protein CATSSADRSLEKLFF.